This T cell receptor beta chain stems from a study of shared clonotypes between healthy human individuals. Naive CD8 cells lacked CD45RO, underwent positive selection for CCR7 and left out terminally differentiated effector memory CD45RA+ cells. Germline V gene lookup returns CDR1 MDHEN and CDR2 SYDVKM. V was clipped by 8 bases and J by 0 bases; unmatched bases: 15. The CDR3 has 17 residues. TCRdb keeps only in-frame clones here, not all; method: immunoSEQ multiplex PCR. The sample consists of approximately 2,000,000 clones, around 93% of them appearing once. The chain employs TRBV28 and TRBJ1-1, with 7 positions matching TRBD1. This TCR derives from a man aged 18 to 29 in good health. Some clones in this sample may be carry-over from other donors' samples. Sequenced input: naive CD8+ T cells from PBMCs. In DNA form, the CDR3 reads TGTGCCAGCCCTAGCCCCTTAGGACAGGCGGTGAACACTGAAGCTTTCTTT. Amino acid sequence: CASPSPLGQAVNTEAFF.